The 8 T cell receptor beta chains below were found in one sample sequenced in a study of control samples from healthy donors and cancer patients. Here immunoSEQ multiplex PCR was the method, and the copy in TCRdb shows in-frame clones only, minus some. The sample has roughly 98,000 clones, around 80% seen once. The sample consisted of blood. These receptors were taken from a woman between 55 and 75 years old in good health.

The rearrangement joins TRBV7-9 to TRBJ1-5, with D uncertain. V was clipped by 4 bases and J by 3 bases, with 13 bases between them. The CDR3 runs to 15 residues. Germline CDR1 reads SEHNR; CDR2 reads FQNEAQ (reference sequence). The CDR3 sequence: CASSSPDGTNQPQHF. CDR3 DNA sequence: TGTGCCAGCAGCTCCCCGGACGGAACCAATCAGCCCCAGCATTTT.

V usage is TRBV7-6 and J usage is TRBJ2-1; 9 nucleotides line up with TRBD2. In germline, CDR1 is SGHVS, CDR2 FNYEAQ. The CDR3 runs 16 residues. With V trimmed by 5 bases and J by 5 bases, 10 bases remained unmatched. CDR3 sequence: CASSPSAGGLDNEQFF. Here the CDR3 DNA reads TGTGCCAGCAGCCCGAGCGCGGGAGGGCTTGACAATGAGCAGTTCTTC.

The CDR3 region is CASSYGDRGDTEAFF. CDR3 in DNA: TGTGCCAGCAGTTACGGGGACAGGGGCGACACTGAAGCTTTCTTT. This chain connects TRBV6-5 to TRBJ1-1, with TRBD1 matching over 10 bases. Germline CDR1 is MNHEY and CDR2 is SVGAGI. Germline trimming cut 2 bases from V and 3 bases from J; bases unmatched to any gene: 3. The CDR3 totals 15 residues.

CDR3 bases: TGCGCCAGCGGCCCCGGGACTTTAGCCTACGAGCAGTACTTC. This encodes CASGPGTLAYEQYF. V usage is TRBV5-1 and J usage is TRBJ2-7; tentative D call: TRBD2 (6 bases). The germline V gene encodes CDR1 SGHRS and CDR2 YFSETQ. Trimming took off 7 bases at V and 2 bases at J, with 16 bases between the two ends. The CDR3 runs 14 residues.

This clone was seen a few times. This chain links TRBV7-2 with TRBJ2-1; 12 nucleotides match TRBD2. Losses at the gene ends were 5 bases for V and 2 bases for J; bases not matched to a gene: 13. This CDR3 is 19 amino acids long. Germline V gene sequence: CDR1 SGHTA, CDR2 FQGNSA. CDR3 in amino acids: CASSPIRLAGGTTYNEQFF. CDR3 bases: TGTGCCAGCAGCCCTATTAGGCTAGCGGGAGGGACCACCTACAATGAGCAGTTCTTC.

The chain uses TRBV28 and TRBJ1-3; tentative D call: TRBD1 (6 bases). V was shortened by 4 bases and J by 0 bases, with 13 bases between the two germline ends. Looked up from germline, CDR1 is MDHEN and CDR2 is SYDVKM. CDR3 size: 16 residues. CDR3 loop: CASSSSGQPSGNTIYF. In nucleotides, the CDR3 is TGTGCCAGCAGTTCCTCCGGACAGCCCTCTGGAAACACCATATATTTT.

This rearrangement joins TRBV3-1 (or the pseudogene TRBV3-2) to TRBJ2-1; 8 nucleotides align to TRBD1. The J segment lost 9 bases and the V segment lost 4 bases, leaving 14 bases of the junction unmatched. The CDR3 spans 16 residues. Germline CDR1 is LGHDT and CDR2 is YNNKEL (reference sequence). The CDR3: CASSLGSGTGWGEQFF. The CDR3 nucleotides are TGTGCCAGCAGCCTCGGGTCCGGGACAGGTTGGGGTGAGCAGTTCTTC.

This clone was detected a few times. V and J are TRBV5-1 and TRBJ2-3; 8 nucleotides line up with TRBD2. With 2 bases clipped from V and 0 bases from J, the junction kept 2 bases outside the gene matches. Germline V lookup: CDR1 SGHRS, CDR2 YFSETQ. CDR3 length equals 15 residues. The CDR3 bases are TGCGCCAGCAGCTTTGGGACTAGAAGCACAGATACGCAGTATTTT. This encodes CASSFGTRSTDTQYF. The full variable domain, completed using reference TRBV5-1 and TRBJ2-3, is KAGVTQTPRYLIKTRGQQVTLSCSPISGHRSVSWYQQTPGQGLQFLFEYFSETQRNKGNFPGRFSGRQFSNSRSEMNVSTLELGDSALYLCASSFGTRSTDTQYFGPGTRLTVL.